This is a list of T cell receptor beta chains from one sample in a study of T cell responses to AZD1222 COVID-19 vaccine. Clones were sequenced by immunoSEQ multiplex PCR, and TCRdb holds only the in-frame ones, with some missing. The table lists about 180,000 clones, roughly nine tenths of them singletons. This material consisted of peripheral blood, taken on day 0 of AZD1222 vaccination. These receptors originate from an adult in good health. The CDR3 runs from the conserved cysteine through the conserved F or W. Rows may omit the clone size; those that give it use once, few, many or a size class.

clone size: NA
V gene: TRBV5-4
CDR3 protein: CASSSAGARGTEAFF

clone size: NA
V gene: TRBV7-9
CDR3 protein: CASRSGPLGGLNTEAFF

clone size: once
V gene: TRBV4-1
CDR3 protein: CASSQDMGLAGEEQFF

clone size: once
V gene: TRBV5-4
CDR3 protein: CASSFVGRLNTEAFF

clone size: NA
V gene: TRBV6-5
CDR3 protein: CASSITGGSGELFF

clone size: NA
V gene: TRBV5-1
CDR3 protein: CASSLALTTGGTEAFF

clone size: NA
V gene: TRBV3-1/TRBV3-2
CDR3 protein: CASSPWGAGAFF

clone size: NA
V gene: TRBV5-1
CDR3 protein: CASSLTGLTVVNNEQFF

clone size: NA
V gene: TRBV6-6
CDR3 protein: CASRGTSGKRADTQYF

clone size: NA
V gene: TRBV5-1
CDR3 protein: CASSLEAPTDTQYF

clone size: NA
V gene: TRBV6-6
CDR3 protein: CASSYHSGSGENEQFF

clone size: NA
V gene: TRBV29-1
CDR3 protein: CSVGGTSGSSYNEQFF

clone size: NA
V gene: TRBV5-1
CDR3 protein: CASSFNRGADGYTF

clone size: NA
V gene: TRBV18
CDR3 protein: CASSPGPHGRSPLHF

clone size: NA
V gene: TRBV2
CDR3 protein: CAVPMKREAASSYNEQFF

clone size: NA
V gene: TRBV27
CDR3 protein: CASSLRDRGEKLFF

clone size: NA
V gene: TRBV19
CDR3 protein: CASRGLIAHSGANVLTF

clone size: NA
V gene: TRBV19
CDR3 protein: CASSTPRGRGNTEAFF

clone size: NA
V gene: TRBV24-1
CDR3 protein: CATSDPVGNGELFF

clone size: NA
V gene: TRBV27
CDR3 protein: CASSLSMGYEAFF